Sequencing of this T cell receptor beta chain was carried out in a study of CD8 T cells in ankylosing spondylitis. Study results and caveats: One TCR beta motif, made up of under ten highly homologous variants, appeared characteristic of ankylosing spondylitis blood. Reportedly, disease-linked clones are significantly enriched in ankylosing spondylitis patients' matched synovial fluid.

Comments on this clonotype: As yet, its antigen is unknown.

V shed 4 bases, J shed 6 bases, and the junction held 9 bases outside the gene matches. The germline V gene has CDR1 SGHRS and CDR2 YFSETQ. The CDR3 totals 14 residues. Scientists made TCR beta libraries using quantitative 5'-RACE with molecular barcodes. Via MiXCR, TCRdb re-called the 5' RACE reads, giving one row per CDR3 protein. The table shows roughly 400,000 distinct CDR3 sequences, with 20% to 25% occurring only once. The gene calls are TRBV5-1 and TRBJ2-7; 8 nucleotides agree with TRBD1. The sequencing input was blood, either unsorted or a sorted T cell fraction (not recorded which). This receptor was obtained from a male donor with ankylosing spondylitis. CDR3 in amino acids: CASSAGTGPFEQYF. The CDR3 nucleotides read TGCGCCAGCAGCGCGGGGACAGGACCCTTCGAGCAGTACTTC. The variable domain in full, completed from reference TRBV5-1 and TRBJ2-7, reads KAGVTQTPRYLIKTRGQQVTLSCSPISGHRSVSWYQQTPGQGLQFLFEYFSETQRNKGNFPGRFSGRQFSNSRSEMNVSTLELGDSALYLCASSAGTGPFEQYFGPGTRLTVT.